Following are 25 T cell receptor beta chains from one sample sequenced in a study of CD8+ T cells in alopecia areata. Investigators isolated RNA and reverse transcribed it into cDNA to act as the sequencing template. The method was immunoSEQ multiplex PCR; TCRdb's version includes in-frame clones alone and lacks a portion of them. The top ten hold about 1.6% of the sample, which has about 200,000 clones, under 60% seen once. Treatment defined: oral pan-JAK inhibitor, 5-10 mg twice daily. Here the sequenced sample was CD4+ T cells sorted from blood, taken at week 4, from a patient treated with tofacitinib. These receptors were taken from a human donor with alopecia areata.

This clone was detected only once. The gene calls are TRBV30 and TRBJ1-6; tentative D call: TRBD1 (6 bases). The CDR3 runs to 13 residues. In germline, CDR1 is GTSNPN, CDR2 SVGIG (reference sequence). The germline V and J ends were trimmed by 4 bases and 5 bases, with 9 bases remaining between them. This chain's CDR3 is CAWTRQDNSPLHF. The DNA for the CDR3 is TGTGCCTGGACGCGACAGGATAATTCACCCCTCCACTTT.

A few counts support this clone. The CDR3 protein is CASSLVTKNTEAFF. Here the CDR3 DNA reads TGTGCCAGCAGCTTAGTAACCAAGAACACTGAAGCTTTCTTT. This rearrangement joins TRBV7-9 to TRBJ1-1; D remains ambiguous. Germline V CDR1 and CDR2: SEHNR, FQNEAQ (reference sequence). The CDR3 is made up of 14 amino acids. Trimming took off 1 base at V and 1 base at J, with 7 bases between the two ends.

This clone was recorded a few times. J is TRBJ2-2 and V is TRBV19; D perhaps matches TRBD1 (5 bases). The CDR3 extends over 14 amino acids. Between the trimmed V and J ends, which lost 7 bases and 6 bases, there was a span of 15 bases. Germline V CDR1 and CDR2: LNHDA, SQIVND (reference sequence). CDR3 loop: CASNTGSYSGELFF. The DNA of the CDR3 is TGTGCCAGTAATACAGGATCATACTCCGGGGAGCTGTTTTTT.

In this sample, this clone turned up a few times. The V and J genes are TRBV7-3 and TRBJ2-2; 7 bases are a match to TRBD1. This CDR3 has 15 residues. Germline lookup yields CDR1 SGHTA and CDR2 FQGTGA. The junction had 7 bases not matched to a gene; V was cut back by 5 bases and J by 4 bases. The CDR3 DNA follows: TGTGCCAGCAGCCGCCTGACAGGGATCACCGGGGAGCTGTTTTTT. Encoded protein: CASSRLTGITGELFF.

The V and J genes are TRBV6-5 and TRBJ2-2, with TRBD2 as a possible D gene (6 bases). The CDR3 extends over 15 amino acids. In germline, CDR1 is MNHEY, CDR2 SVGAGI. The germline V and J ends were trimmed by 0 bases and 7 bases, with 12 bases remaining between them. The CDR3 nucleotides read TGTGCCAGCAGTTACTCGGCTCTGGGGGGCGGGGAGCTGTTTTTT. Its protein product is CASSYSALGGGELFF.

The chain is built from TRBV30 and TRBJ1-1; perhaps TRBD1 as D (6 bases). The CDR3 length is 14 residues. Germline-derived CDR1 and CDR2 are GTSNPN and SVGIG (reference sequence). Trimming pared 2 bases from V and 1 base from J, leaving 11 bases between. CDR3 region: CAWSRGARNTEAFF. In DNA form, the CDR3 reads TGTGCCTGGAGTAGGGGGGCGCGGAACACTGAAGCTTTCTTT.

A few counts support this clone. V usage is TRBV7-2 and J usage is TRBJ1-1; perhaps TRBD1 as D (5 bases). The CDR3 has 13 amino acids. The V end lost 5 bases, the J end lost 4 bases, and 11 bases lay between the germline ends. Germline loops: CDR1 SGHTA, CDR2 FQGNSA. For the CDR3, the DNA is TGTGCCAGCAGCACCCAGGGTCCCACTGAAGCTTTCTTT. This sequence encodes CASSTQGPTEAFF. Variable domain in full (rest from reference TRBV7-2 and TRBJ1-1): GAGVSQSPSNKVTEKGKDVELRCDPISGHTALYWYRQSLGQGLEFLIYFQGNSAPDKSGLPSDRFSAERTGGSVSTLTIQRTQQEDSAVYLCASSTQGPTEAFFGQGTRLTVV.

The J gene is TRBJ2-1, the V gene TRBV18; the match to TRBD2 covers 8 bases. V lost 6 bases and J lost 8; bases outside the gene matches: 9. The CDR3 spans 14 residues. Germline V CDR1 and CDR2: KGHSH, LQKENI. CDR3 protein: CASSTTGGADEQFF. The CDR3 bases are TGTGCCAGCTCGACCACGGGGGGGGCGGATGAGCAGTTCTTC.

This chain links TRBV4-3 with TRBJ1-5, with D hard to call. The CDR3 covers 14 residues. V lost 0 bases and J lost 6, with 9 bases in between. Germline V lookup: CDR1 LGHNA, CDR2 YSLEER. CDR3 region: CASSQEEGFQPQHF. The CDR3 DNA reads TGCGCCAGCAGCCAAGAGGAGGGCTTTCAGCCCCAGCATTTT.

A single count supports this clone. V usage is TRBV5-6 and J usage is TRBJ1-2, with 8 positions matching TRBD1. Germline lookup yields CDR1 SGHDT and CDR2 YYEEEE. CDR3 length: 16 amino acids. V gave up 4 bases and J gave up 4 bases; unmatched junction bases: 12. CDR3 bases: TGTGCCAGCAGCCCTCGAGGGACAGGTATTCCCTATGGCTACACCTTC. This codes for CASSPRGTGIPYGYTF.

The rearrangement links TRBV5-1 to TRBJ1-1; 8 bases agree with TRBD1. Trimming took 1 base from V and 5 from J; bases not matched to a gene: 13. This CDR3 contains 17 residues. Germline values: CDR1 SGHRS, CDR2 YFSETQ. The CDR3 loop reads CASSLLGLDRVGTEAFF. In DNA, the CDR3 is TGCGCCAGCAGCTTGTTGGGCCTGGACAGGGTTGGTACTGAAGCTTTCTTT. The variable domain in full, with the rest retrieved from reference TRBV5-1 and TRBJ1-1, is KAGVTQTPRYLIKTRGQQVTLSCSPISGHRSVSWYQQTPGQGLQFLFEYFSETQRNKGNFPGRFSGRQFSNSRSEMNVSTLELGDSALYLCASSLLGLDRVGTEAFFGQGTRLTVV.

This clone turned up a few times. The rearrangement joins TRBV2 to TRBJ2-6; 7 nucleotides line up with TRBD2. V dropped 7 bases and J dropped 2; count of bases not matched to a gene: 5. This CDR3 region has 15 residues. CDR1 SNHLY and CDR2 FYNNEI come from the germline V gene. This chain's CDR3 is CASTSTSAGANVLTF. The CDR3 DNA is TGTGCCAGCACCTCTACTAGCGCTGGGGCCAACGTCCTGACTTTC.

The CDR3 spells CASSLDSRRLQETQYF. The CDR3 nucleotides read TGTGCCAGCAGCTTAGATTCACGGCGACTCCAAGAGACCCAGTACTTC. This chain uses TRBV11-2 with TRBJ2-5; D is uncertain. Germline CDR1 and CDR2: SGHAT and FQNNGV. V lost 0 bases, J lost 1 base, and 12 bases lay in between. This CDR3 has 16 amino acids. The complete variable domain, with remaining parts taken from reference TRBV11-2 and TRBJ2-5, reads EAGVAQSPRYKIIEKRQSVAFWCNPISGHATLYWYQQILGQGPKLLIQFQNNGVVDDSQLPKDRFSAERLKGVDSTLKIQPAKLEDSAVYLCASSLDSRRLQETQYFGPGTRLLVL.

CDR3 sequence (DNA): TGTGCCAGCAGCCCGAGGGACAGCTCCTACGAGCAGTACTTC. This encodes CASSPRDSSYEQYF. The rearrangement links TRBV7-2 to TRBJ2-7; 7 bases agree with TRBD1. Germline-derived CDR1 and CDR2 are SGHTA and FQGNSA. The ends lost 5 bases at V and 0 bases at J; junction bases unmatched: 4. This CDR3 contains 14 residues. Combining the CDR3 with reference TRBV7-2 and TRBJ2-7 gives the whole variable domain GAGVSQSPSNKVTEKGKDVELRCDPISGHTALYWYRQSLGQGLEFLIYFQGNSAPDKSGLPSDRFSAERTGGSVSTLTIQRTQQEDSAVYLCASSPRDSSYEQYFGPGTRLTVT.

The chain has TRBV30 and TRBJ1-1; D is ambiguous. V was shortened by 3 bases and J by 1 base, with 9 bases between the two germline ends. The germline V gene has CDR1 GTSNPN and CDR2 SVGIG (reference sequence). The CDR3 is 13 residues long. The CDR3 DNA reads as TGTGCCTGGAGCTTCCCAGGGAACACTGAAGCTTTCTTT. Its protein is CAWSFPGNTEAFF.

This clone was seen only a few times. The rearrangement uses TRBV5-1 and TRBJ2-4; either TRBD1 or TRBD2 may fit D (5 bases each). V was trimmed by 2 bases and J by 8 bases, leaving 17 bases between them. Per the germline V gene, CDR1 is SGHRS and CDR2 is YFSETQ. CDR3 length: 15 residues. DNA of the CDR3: TGCGCCAGCAGCTTCACCCGAGGGGAAAAGGACATTCAGTACTTC. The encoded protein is CASSFTRGEKDIQYF.

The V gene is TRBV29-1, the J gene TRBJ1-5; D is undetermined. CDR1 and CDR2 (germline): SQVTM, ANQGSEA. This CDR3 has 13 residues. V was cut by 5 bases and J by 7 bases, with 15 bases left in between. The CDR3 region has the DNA TGCAGCGTTTGGACGGGCTCCGGACAGCCCCAGCATTTT. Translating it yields CSVWTGSGQPQHF. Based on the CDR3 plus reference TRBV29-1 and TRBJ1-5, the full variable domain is SAVISQKPSRDICQRGTSLTIQCQVDSQVTMMFWYRQQPGQSLTLIATANQGSEATYESGFVIDKFPISRPNLTFSTLTVSNMSPEDSSIYLCSVWTGSGQPQHFGDGTRLSIL.

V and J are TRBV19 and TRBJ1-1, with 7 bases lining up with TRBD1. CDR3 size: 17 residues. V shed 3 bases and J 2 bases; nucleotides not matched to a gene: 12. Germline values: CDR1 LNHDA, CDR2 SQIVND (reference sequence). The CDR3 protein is CASSIRTGLDTNTEAFF. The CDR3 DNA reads TGTGCCAGTAGTATCCGGACAGGTTTGGACACTAACACTGAAGCTTTCTTT.

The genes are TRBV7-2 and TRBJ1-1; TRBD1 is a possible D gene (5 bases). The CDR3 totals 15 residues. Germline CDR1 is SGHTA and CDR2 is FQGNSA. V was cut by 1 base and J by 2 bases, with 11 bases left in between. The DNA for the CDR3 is TGTGCCAGCAGCTTAGGACAGATATCAAACACTGAAGCTTTCTTT. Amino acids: CASSLGQISNTEAFF.

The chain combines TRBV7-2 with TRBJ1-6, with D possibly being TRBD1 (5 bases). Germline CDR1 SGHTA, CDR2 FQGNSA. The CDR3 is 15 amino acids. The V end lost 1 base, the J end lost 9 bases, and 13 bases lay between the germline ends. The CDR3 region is CASSLEAGTGSPLHF. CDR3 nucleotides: TGTGCCAGCAGCTTAGAAGCAGGGACGGGTTCACCCCTCCACTTT.

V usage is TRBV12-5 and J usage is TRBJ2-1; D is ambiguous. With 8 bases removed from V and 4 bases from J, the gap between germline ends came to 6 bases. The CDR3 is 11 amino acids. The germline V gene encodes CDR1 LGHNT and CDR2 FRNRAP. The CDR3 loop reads CASRLYNEQFF. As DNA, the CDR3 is TGTGCTAGTAGGCTATACAATGAGCAGTTCTTC.

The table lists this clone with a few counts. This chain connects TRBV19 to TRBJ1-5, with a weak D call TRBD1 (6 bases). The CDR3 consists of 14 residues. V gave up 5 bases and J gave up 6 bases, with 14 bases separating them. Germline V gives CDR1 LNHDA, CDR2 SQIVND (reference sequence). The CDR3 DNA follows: TGTGCCAGTAGTTTAATGGACAGAGGTCAGCCCCAGCATTTT. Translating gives CASSLMDRGQPQHF.

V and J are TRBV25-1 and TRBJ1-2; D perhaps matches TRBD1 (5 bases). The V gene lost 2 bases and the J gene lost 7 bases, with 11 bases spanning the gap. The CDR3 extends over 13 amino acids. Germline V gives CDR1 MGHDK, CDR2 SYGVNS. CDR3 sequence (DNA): TGTGCCAGCAGTGAACCTATTGGGGCTGGCTACACCTTC. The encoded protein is CASSEPIGAGYTF.

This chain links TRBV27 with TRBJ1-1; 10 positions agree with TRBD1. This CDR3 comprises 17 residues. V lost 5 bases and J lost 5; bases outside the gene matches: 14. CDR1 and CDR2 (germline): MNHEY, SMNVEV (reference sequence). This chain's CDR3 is CASSLLRQGALVTEAFF. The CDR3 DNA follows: TGTGCCAGCAGTCTCCTCAGACAGGGGGCTTTGGTGACTGAAGCTTTCTTT.

CDR3 residues: CAWSDTAYEQYF. The CDR3 DNA is TGTGCCTGGAGTGACACGGCCTACGAGCAGTACTTC. This sequence joins TRBV30 and TRBJ2-7; D remains unclear. The ends were cut back, 1 base at V and 2 bases at J, with 6 bases in the middle. Looked up from germline, CDR1 is GTSNPN and CDR2 is SVGIG (reference sequence). This CDR3 contains 12 residues.